This T cell receptor beta chain originates from a study of blood T cell repertoires in COVID-19. About the research overall: The samples span acute and convalescent COVID-19 from the United States, Italy and Spain. T cells, B-cell-depleted T cells, or PBMCs supplied cDNA or gDNA.

How the authors handled the data: Reference gene primer amplification yielded estimated nucleated cell counts. Generated by immunoSEQ multiplex PCR, the TCRdb table keeps only in-frame clones and is missing some. V and J calls and clone size come straight from that table; D and trimming were deduced from the DNA. The profile covers roughly 110,000 clones, with 75% to 85% appearing a single time and 7% to 9.5% taken by the ten largest. The junction had 7 bases not matched to a gene; V was cut back by 5 bases and J by 7 bases. Looked up from germline, CDR1 is LGHNA and CDR2 is YNFKEQ. This CDR3 is built from 14 residues.

The rearrangement uses TRBV4-2 and TRBJ1-5; 8 bases are shared with TRBD1. The sample consisted of peripheral blood. The sequence was collected from a man between 65 and 79 years old with acute or convalescent COVID-19. The CDR3 coding sequence is TGTGCCAGCAGCGCGGACAGGGTTAGACAGCCCCAGCATTTT. Translating it yields CASSADRVRQPQHF.